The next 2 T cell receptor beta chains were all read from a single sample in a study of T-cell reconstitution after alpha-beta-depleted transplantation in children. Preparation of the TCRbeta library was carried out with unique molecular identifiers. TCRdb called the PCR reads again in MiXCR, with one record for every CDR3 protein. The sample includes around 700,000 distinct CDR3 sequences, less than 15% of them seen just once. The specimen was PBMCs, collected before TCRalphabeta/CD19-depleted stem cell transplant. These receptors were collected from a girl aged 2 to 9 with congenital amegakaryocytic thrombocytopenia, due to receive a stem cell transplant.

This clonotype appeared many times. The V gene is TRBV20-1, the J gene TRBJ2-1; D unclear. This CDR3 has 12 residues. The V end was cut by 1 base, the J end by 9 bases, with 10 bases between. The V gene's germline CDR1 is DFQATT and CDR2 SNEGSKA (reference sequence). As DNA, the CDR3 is TGCAGTGCTAGAGGGCCCCACGGTGAGCAGTTCTTC. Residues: CSARGPHGEQFF.

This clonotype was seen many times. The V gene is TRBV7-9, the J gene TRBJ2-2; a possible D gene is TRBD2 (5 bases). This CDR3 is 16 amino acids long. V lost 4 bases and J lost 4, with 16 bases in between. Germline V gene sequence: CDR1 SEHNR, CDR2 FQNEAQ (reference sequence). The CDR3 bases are TGTGCCAGCAGCTCCGCGGCACTAGGAGGCACCGGGGAGCTGTTTTTT. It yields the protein CASSSAALGGTGELFF.